Listed below are T cell receptor beta chains from one sample, sequenced in a study of vaccination and CD4 T cells after COVID-19. A single record per CDR3 protein comes from TCRdb applying MiXCR to the PCR reads. The sample lists about 21,000 distinct CDR3 sequences, 30% to 45% seen once, with roughly 2.5% in the top ten. These receptors' targets are unknown. This specimen was CD4+ T cells from blood, cultured in vitro, taken about 7 months after SARS-CoV-2 vaccination. The receptors shown here come from a human donor who had recovered from COVID-19. The CDR3 runs from the conserved cysteine through the conserved F or W. D genes are given only for firm matches. Not every row has a clone size; where given, it reads once, few, many or a size class.

v_gene: TRBV28
j_gene: TRBJ2-7
d_gene: TRBD2
abundance: few
CDR3aa: CASRSMTGRLAETYEQYF
CDR3nt: TGTGCCAGCAGATCTATGACAGGAAGACTAGCGGAAACCTACGAGCAGTACTTC

v_gene: TRBV19
j_gene: TRBJ2-1
d_gene: TRBD2
abundance: -
CDR3aa: CASSSGGNEQFF
CDR3nt: TGTGCCAGTAGTAGCGGGGGTAATGAGCAGTTCTTC

v_gene: TRBV20-1
j_gene: TRBJ2-7
d_gene: -
abundance: few
CDR3aa: CSARLLREEQYF
CDR3nt: TGCAGTGCTAGGCTACTCCGGGAAGAGCAGTACTTC

v_gene: TRBV7-8
j_gene: TRBJ1-3
d_gene: -
abundance: few
CDR3aa: CASSLGGTLDTIYF
CDR3nt: TGTGCCAGCAGCTTAGGCGGTACTCTGGACACCATATATTTT

v_gene: TRBV20-1
j_gene: TRBJ1-2
d_gene: -
abundance: few
CDR3aa: CSAREAGTFDGYTF
CDR3nt: TGCAGTGCTAGGGAGGCCGGGACCTTCGATGGCTACACCTTC

v_gene: TRBV20-1
j_gene: TRBJ2-2
d_gene: -
abundance: -
CDR3aa: CSARVDYGVADTGELFF
CDR3nt: TGCAGTGCTAGAGTGGATTATGGGGTTGCGGACACCGGGGAGCTGTTTTTT

v_gene: TRBV18
j_gene: TRBJ2-1
d_gene: TRBD2
abundance: -
CDR3aa: CASSIMAGGSNEQFF
CDR3nt: TGTGCCAGCTCAATCATGGCGGGAGGAAGCAATGAGCAGTTCTTC

v_gene: TRBV4-1
j_gene: TRBJ1-5
d_gene: -
abundance: -
CDR3aa: CASSPRDSGQPQHF
CDR3nt: TGCGCCAGCAGCCCCCGGGACTCGGGTCAGCCCCAGCATTTT

v_gene: TRBV28
j_gene: TRBJ2-6
d_gene: TRBD1
abundance: -
CDR3aa: CASSPLVTGPLGRANVLTF
CDR3nt: TGTGCCAGCAGCCCATTGGTGACAGGGCCTTTGGGGAGGGCCAACGTCCTGACTTTC

v_gene: TRBV5-1
j_gene: TRBJ2-7
d_gene: -
abundance: few
CDR3aa: CASSLVVRGPGTTYEQYF
CDR3nt: TGCGCCAGCAGCTTGGTGGTCCGGGGTCCGGGGACCACCTACGAGCAGTACTTC

v_gene: TRBV19
j_gene: TRBJ2-5
d_gene: TRBD2
abundance: few
CDR3aa: CASSRSGSGVGRETQYF
CDR3nt: TGTGCCAGTAGTCGTAGCGGGAGCGGTGTAGGGCGAGAGACCCAGTACTTC

v_gene: TRBV20-1
j_gene: TRBJ2-1
d_gene: TRBD2
abundance: -
CDR3aa: CSARLAGGPGEFF
CDR3nt: TGCAGTGCTAGACTAGCGGGAGGGCCCGGGGAGTTCTTC

v_gene: TRBV25-1
j_gene: TRBJ2-7
d_gene: -
abundance: -
CDR3aa: CASSDGARYEQYF
CDR3nt: TGTGCCAGCAGTGATGGTGCTCGCTACGAGCAGTACTTC

v_gene: TRBV2
j_gene: TRBJ2-2
d_gene: TRBD2
abundance: -
CDR3aa: CASSKERAGVGAGELFF
CDR3nt: TGTGCCAGCAGTAAAGAGCGAGCGGGAGTTGGCGCCGGGGAGCTGTTTTTT

v_gene: TRBV6-1
j_gene: TRBJ2-3
d_gene: TRBD2
abundance: few
CDR3aa: CASNGLAGGADTQYF
CDR3nt: TGTGCCAGCAACGGACTAGCGGGAGGCGCAGATACGCAGTATTTT

v_gene: TRBV5-4
j_gene: TRBJ1-2
d_gene: TRBD1
abundance: -
CDR3aa: CASSADRGLTYGYTF
CDR3nt: TGTGCCAGCAGCGCGGACAGGGGGCTCACCTATGGCTACACCTTC

v_gene: TRBV4-1
j_gene: TRBJ2-1
d_gene: -
abundance: -
CDR3aa: CASSQLRDNNEQFF
CDR3nt: TGCGCCAGCAGCCAGCTCCGGGACAACAATGAGCAGTTCTTC

v_gene: TRBV6-5
j_gene: TRBJ2-5
d_gene: -
abundance: -
CDR3aa: CASSSSDLDETQYF
CDR3nt: TGTGCCAGCAGCTCCTCGGACCTTGACGAGACCCAGTACTTC

v_gene: TRBV28
j_gene: TRBJ2-1
d_gene: -
abundance: -
CDR3aa: CASYSTGSYNEQFF
CDR3nt: TGTGCCAGCTATTCGACAGGTTCCTACAATGAGCAGTTCTTC

v_gene: TRBV7-2
j_gene: TRBJ2-3
d_gene: -
abundance: -
CDR3aa: CASSLWFRGRDTDTQYF
CDR3nt: TGTGCCAGCAGCTTATGGTTTCGAGGGCGGGATACAGATACGCAGTATTTT

v_gene: TRBV20-1
j_gene: TRBJ2-3
d_gene: TRBD2
abundance: -
CDR3aa: CSARTTSGSRTDTQYF
CDR3nt: TGCAGTGCTAGGACGACTAGCGGGAGTCGGACAGATACGCAGTATTTT

v_gene: TRBV14
j_gene: TRBJ2-1
d_gene: -
abundance: -
CDR3aa: CASSLWGNEQFF
CDR3nt: TGTGCCAGCAGCCTCTGGGGAAATGAGCAGTTCTTC

v_gene: TRBV6-2/TRBV6-3
j_gene: TRBJ2-5
d_gene: -
abundance: -
CDR3aa: CASSPGRLGETQYF
CDR3nt: TGTGCCAGCAGCCCGGGACGCCTAGGGGAGACCCAGTACTTC

v_gene: TRBV15
j_gene: TRBJ2-1
d_gene: TRBD2
abundance: few
CDR3aa: CATSREGLAVNEQFF
CDR3nt: TGTGCCACCAGCAGAGAGGGACTAGCGGTCAATGAGCAGTTCTTC

v_gene: TRBV29-1
j_gene: TRBJ2-7
d_gene: TRBD1
abundance: -
CDR3aa: CSVWLGGASYEQYF
CDR3nt: TGCAGCGTTTGGCTAGGGGGCGCCTCCTACGAGCAGTACTTC

v_gene: TRBV27
j_gene: TRBJ1-6
d_gene: -
abundance: few
CDR3aa: CASSFVGFPNSPLHF
CDR3nt: TGTGCCAGCAGTTTCGTGGGGTTCCCTAATTCACCCCTCCACTTT

v_gene: TRBV7-2
j_gene: TRBJ2-1
d_gene: -
abundance: -
CDR3aa: CASSLGQDNEQFF
CDR3nt: TGTGCCAGCAGCTTAGGGCAGGACAATGAGCAGTTCTTC

v_gene: TRBV5-5
j_gene: TRBJ2-4
d_gene: -
abundance: once
CDR3aa: CASRMQGDKNIQYF
CDR3nt: TGTGCCAGCAGGATGCAGGGAGACAAAAACATTCAGTACTTC

v_gene: TRBV20-1
j_gene: TRBJ1-1
d_gene: TRBD1
abundance: few
CDR3aa: CSALKGANTEAFF
CDR3nt: TGCAGTGCTTTAAAGGGGGCAAACACTGAAGCTTTCTTT

v_gene: TRBV10-3
j_gene: TRBJ2-1
d_gene: TRBD2
abundance: -
CDR3aa: CAISESTGTSGRARQFF
CDR3nt: TGTGCCATCAGTGAGTCGACTGGGACTAGCGGGAGGGCTAGGCAGTTCTTC

v_gene: TRBV7-2
j_gene: TRBJ1-5
d_gene: -
abundance: few
CDR3aa: CASSPSRSGASQPQHF
CDR3nt: TGTGCCAGCAGCCCGAGCCGGAGTGGGGCCAGTCAGCCCCAGCATTTT

v_gene: TRBV20-1
j_gene: TRBJ2-5
d_gene: TRBD2
abundance: few
CDR3aa: CSAKEAGGPRETQYF
CDR3nt: TGCAGTGCGAAGGAAGCGGGAGGGCCGAGGGAGACCCAGTACTTC

v_gene: TRBV20-1
j_gene: TRBJ2-5
d_gene: TRBD2
abundance: few
CDR3aa: CSARTSGRARETQYF
CDR3nt: TGCAGTGCTAGGACTAGCGGGAGGGCCCGTGAGACCCAGTACTTC

v_gene: TRBV11-2
j_gene: TRBJ1-6
d_gene: -
abundance: few
CDR3aa: CASSPTSSYNSPLHF
CDR3nt: TGTGCCAGCAGCCCGACGAGCTCCTATAATTCACCCCTCCACTTT

v_gene: TRBV20-1
j_gene: TRBJ2-7
d_gene: TRBD1
abundance: -
CDR3aa: CSASPSGQGNYEQYF
CDR3nt: TGCAGTGCTAGTCCGTCGGGACAGGGAAATTACGAGCAGTACTTC

v_gene: TRBV20-1
j_gene: TRBJ2-1
d_gene: -
abundance: -
CDR3aa: CSARVYSYNEQFF
CDR3nt: TGCAGTGCTAGAGTGTATTCCTACAATGAGCAGTTCTTC

v_gene: TRBV6-1
j_gene: TRBJ2-7
d_gene: TRBD2
abundance: few
CDR3aa: CASMRVGGTSGYEQYF
CDR3nt: TGTGCCAGCATGCGAGTGGGAGGTACTAGCGGCTACGAGCAGTACTTC

v_gene: TRBV7-9
j_gene: TRBJ2-4
d_gene: -
abundance: -
CDR3aa: CASSSGWSGRRYRNIQYF
CDR3nt: TGTGCCAGCAGCTCCGGTTGGAGCGGACGACGATATAGAAACATTCAGTACTTC

v_gene: TRBV7-9
j_gene: TRBJ1-1
d_gene: -
abundance: -
CDR3aa: CASSLSGVRTEAFF
CDR3nt: TGTGCCAGCAGCTTATCAGGGGTGCGCACTGAAGCTTTCTTT